These 23 T cell receptor beta chains share one sample of origin, sequenced in a study of blood T cell repertoires in COVID-19. The assay was immunoSEQ multiplex PCR, and TCRdb's table has in-frame clones only and misses some. The table includes around 220,000 clones, 75% to 90% detected once. Input material: peripheral blood. Every receptor here comes from a human donor in a cohort sampled during active COVID-19.

The DNA for the CDR3 is TGTGCCAGCAGTGCTCCGGGACAGGTGACGGGATATGGCTACACCTTC. Its translation is CASSAPGQVTGYGYTF. The gene calls are TRBV6-1 and TRBJ1-2, with 8 bases lining up with TRBD1. The CDR3 contains 16 residues. Looked up from germline, CDR1 is MNHNS and CDR2 is SASEGT. The J segment lost 5 bases and the V segment lost 4 bases, leaving 12 bases of the junction unmatched.

This clone was detected ten times or more. The chain is built from TRBV27 and TRBJ2-1, with D possibly matching TRBD2 (6 bases). Trimming cost V 6 bases and J 2 bases, with 14 bases left between them. The germline V gene has CDR1 MNHEY and CDR2 SMNVEV (reference sequence). This CDR3 is built from 15 residues. CDR3: CASSRDLEPYNEQFF. The CDR3 DNA reads TGTGCCAGCAGCCGGGACTTGGAACCCTACAATGAGCAGTTCTTC.

The rearrangement uses TRBV11-1 and TRBJ2-7; 8 nucleotides line up with TRBD1. Per the germline V gene, CDR1 is SGHAT and CDR2 is FQDESV (reference sequence). Trimming cost V 5 bases and J 2 bases; bases outside gene matches: 8. CDR3 length equals 15 residues. CDR3 in DNA: TGTGCCAGCAGCAGCAGGGGGCGCATAGCCTACGAGCAGTACTTC. Encoded protein: CASSSRGRIAYEQYF.

The J gene is TRBJ1-2, the V gene TRBV18; 7 positions match TRBD1. V shed 5 bases, J shed 1 base, and the junction held 4 bases outside the gene matches. Germline CDR1 KGHSH, CDR2 LQKENI. The CDR3 runs 14 residues. The CDR3: CASSYRDSNYGYTF. CDR3 sequence (DNA): TGTGCCAGCTCATACCGGGACAGTAACTATGGCTACACCTTC.

The chain employs TRBV5-6 and TRBJ1-4; TRBD1 is a possible D gene (5 bases). There are 13 residues in the CDR3. CDR1 and CDR2 (germline): SGHDT, YYEEEE. V was pared by 4 bases and J by 4 bases, with 8 bases between. The DNA of the CDR3 is TGTGCCAGCAGCATACAGGTTAATGAAAAACTGTTTTTT. It translates to CASSIQVNEKLFF. The variable domain in full, completed from reference TRBV5-6 and TRBJ1-4, reads DAGVTQSPTHLIKTRGQQVTLRCSPKSGHDTVSWYQQALGQGPQFIFQYYEEEERQRGNFPDRFSGHQFPNYSSELNVNALLLGDSALYLCASSIQVNEKLFFGSGTQLSVL.

The chain recombines TRBV30 with TRBJ1-6; TRBD1 matches 10 bases. The CDR3 length is 13 residues. Germline V gives CDR1 GTSNPN, CDR2 SVGIG (reference sequence). J was trimmed by 10 bases and V by 4 bases; bases with no gene match: 4. The CDR3 protein is CAWKGTGASPLHF. The CDR3 bases are TGTGCCTGGAAAGGGACAGGGGCCTCACCCCTCCACTTT.

The V and J genes are TRBV28 and TRBJ1-6; a weak D match, TRBD1 (6 bases). V shed 8 bases and J shed 9 bases, with 17 bases lying between them. This CDR3 spans 14 amino acids. The germline V gene encodes CDR1 MDHEN and CDR2 SYDVKM. The CDR3 loop reads CASQMGGQGSPLHF. CDR3 nucleotide sequence: TGTGCCAGCCAAATGGGGGGGCAGGGTTCACCCCTCCACTTT.

The rearrangement uses TRBV4-2 and TRBJ2-7; tentative D call: TRBD1 (6 bases). The CDR3 runs to 20 residues. Deletions cut 1 base from V and 1 base from J, with 26 bases between. Per the germline V gene, CDR1 is LGHNA and CDR2 is YNFKEQ. CDR3 nucleotide sequence: TGTGCCAGCAGCCAAGGAAGGGACACCTCTCACCCCGGGTATTCCTACGAGCAGTACTTC. This sequence encodes CASSQGRDTSHPGYSYEQYF.

This chain joins TRBV4-3 and TRBJ2-7, with D possibly TRBD2 on 6 matching bases. Germline loops: CDR1 LGHNA, CDR2 YSLEER. V was cut by 0 bases and J by 2 bases, with 14 bases left in between. The CDR3 totals 16 residues. CDR3 DNA: TGCGCCAGCAGCCAAGATCTCAGCAGGAGGGCCTACGAGCAGTACTTC. Translated: CASSQDLSRRAYEQYF.

This clone rates as medium-sized. V and J are TRBV28 and TRBJ2-7; D unclear. The V gene lost 6 bases and the J gene lost 0 bases, with 12 bases spanning the gap. The CDR3 consists of 14 residues. CDR1 and CDR2 (germline): MDHEN, SYDVKM. The CDR3 DNA reads as TGTGCCAGCAGCCGTCGGTCGAACTCCTACGAGCAGTACTTC. Its translation is CASSRRSNSYEQYF.

This rearrangement joins TRBV2 to TRBJ2-7; 9 bases map to TRBD2. The CDR3 extends over 15 amino acids. Germline V gene data show CDR1 as SNHLY and CDR2 as FYNNEI. With 7 bases clipped from V and 5 bases from J, the junction kept 12 bases outside the gene matches. CDR3 in amino acids: CASTQRASGMNEQYF. CDR3 coding DNA: TGTGCCAGCACCCAACGGGCTAGCGGGATGAACGAGCAGTACTTC.

This clone was found once. This rearrangement joins TRBV4-2 to TRBJ1-2; D ambiguous. CDR1 and CDR2 (germline): LGHNA, YNFKEQ. The CDR3 consists of 15 residues. Trimming removed 0 bases at V and 4 bases at J, with 12 bases between. The CDR3 coding sequence is TGTGCCAGCAGCCAAGATTGGGCAGAGGGCTATGGCTACACCTTC. Its translation: CASSQDWAEGYGYTF.

This clone appeared a single time. The genes are TRBV4-2 and TRBJ2-7, with 12 bases lining up with TRBD2. The V segment lost 1 base and the J segment 2 bases; nucleotides outside the gene matches: 0. Germline assignment: CDR1 LGHNA and CDR2 YNFKEQ. The CDR3 runs to 15 residues. The CDR3 coding sequence is TGTGCCAGCAGCCAAGGGACTAGCGGGACCTACGAGCAGTACTTC. Translated, it gives CASSQGTSGTYEQYF.

The J gene is TRBJ1-1, the V gene TRBV27, with 8 bases that match TRBD1. The CDR3 spans 14 residues. Germline V gene data show CDR1 as MNHEY and CDR2 as SMNVEV (reference sequence). Germline trimming cut 7 bases from V and 1 base from J; bases unmatched to any gene: 5. CDR3 nucleotides: TGTGCCAGCACCTCCGGGACAGGGAACACTGAAGCTTTCTTT. It yields the protein CASTSGTGNTEAFF.

This clone was observed once. CDR3 sequence (DNA): TGTGCCAGCAGCCCCCTAGGGGGGGGAGACTATGGCTACACCTTC. As protein: CASSPLGGGDYGYTF. V is TRBV9 and J is TRBJ1-2, with D perhaps TRBD1 (6 bases). This CDR3 is built from 15 residues. CDR1 is SGDLS, CDR2 YYNGEE, per germline. Deletions cut 4 bases from V and 3 bases from J, with 16 bases between.

The J gene is TRBJ1-2, the V gene TRBV7-2; TRBD1 matches 10 bases. The V and J ends lost 3 bases and 4 bases, in that order; junction bases with no gene match: 5. The CDR3 has 15 amino acids. CDR1 is SGHTA and CDR2 is FQGNSA in the germline V gene. The CDR3 here is CASSLGQGRTYGYTF. In DNA form, the CDR3 reads TGTGCCAGCAGCTTGGGACAGGGGCGCACCTATGGCTACACCTTC. The full variable domain, with the rest looked up from reference TRBV7-2 and TRBJ1-2, is GAGVSQSPSNKVTEKGKDVELRCDPISGHTALYWYRQSLGQGLEFLIYFQGNSAPDKSGLPSDRFSAERTGGSVSTLTIQRTQQEDSAVYLCASSLGQGRTYGYTFGSGTRLTVV.

This rearrangement joins TRBV19 to TRBJ2-2; 9 bases line up with TRBD1. The CDR3 extends over 16 amino acids. Germline V CDR1 and CDR2: LNHDA, SQIVND (reference sequence). Losses at the gene ends were 7 bases for V and 0 bases for J; bases not matched to a gene: 6. The CDR3, as DNA: TGTGCCAGTATGGGGGGGGACAGGGCGAACACCGGGGAGCTGTTTTTT. Protein: CASMGGDRANTGELFF.

The chain couples TRBV28 to TRBJ1-2, with 9 bases aligning to TRBD1. Germline V lookup: CDR1 MDHEN, CDR2 SYDVKM. The CDR3 loop spans 13 amino acids. V lost 4 bases, J lost 8 bases, and 5 bases stayed unmatched. DNA for the CDR3: TGTGCCAGCAGTTGGGGACAGGGCTGGGGCTACACCTTC. Translated: CASSWGQGWGYTF.

This chain uses TRBV28 with TRBJ1-6; 7 bases fit TRBD1. Trimming took 6 bases from V and 3 from J; bases not matched to a gene: 5. The length of the CDR3 is 15 residues. Germline V gives CDR1 MDHEN, CDR2 SYDVKM. The CDR3 loop reads CASRGDRDYNSPLHF. The CDR3 coding sequence is TGTGCCAGCAGAGGAGACAGGGACTATAATTCACCCCTCCACTTT.

This clone occurred a few times. The J gene is TRBJ2-7, the V gene TRBV2; the match to TRBD2 covers 9 bases. V shed 3 bases and J 7 bases; nucleotides not matched to a gene: 10. Germline CDR1 and CDR2: SNHLY and FYNNEI. This CDR3 has 15 residues. The CDR3 DNA reads TGTGCCAGCAGTGAGGTAGCGGGAGTTCTTAGAGAGCAGTACTTC. Its protein is CASSEVAGVLREQYF.

The V gene is TRBV18, the J gene TRBJ2-7; 9 nucleotides line up with TRBD2. CDR1 and CDR2 (germline): KGHSH, LQKENI. This CDR3 contains 15 residues. J gave up 6 bases and V 3 bases, and 9 bases lay outside the gene matches. CDR3 sequence: CASSPLIAGDGEQYF. Written as DNA, the CDR3 is TGTGCCAGCTCACCTTTGATAGCGGGAGACGGCGAGCAGTACTTC.

This clone was seen a single time. The V gene is TRBV19, the J gene TRBJ1-4, with unresolved D. The germline gives CDR1 LNHDA, CDR2 SQIVND (reference sequence). The CDR3 runs to 12 residues. V dropped 1 base and J dropped 8 bases, with 5 bases sitting between them. CDR3 loop: CASSIGGEKLFF. The CDR3, as DNA: TGTGCCAGTAGTATAGGTGGCGAAAAACTGTTTTTT. The full variable domain, its missing parts supplied by reference TRBV19 and TRBJ1-4, is DGGITQSPKYLFRKEGQNVTLSCEQNLNHDAMYWYRQDPGQGLRLIYYSQIVNDFQKGDIAEGYSVSREKKESFPLTVTSAQKNPTAFYLCASSIGGEKLFFGSGTQLSVL.

The J gene is TRBJ1-1, the V gene TRBV30; D might be TRBD1 (5 bases). The CDR3 sequence is 13 residues long. Trimming stripped 2 bases from V and 1 base from J, with 8 bases between. Per the germline V gene, CDR1 is GTSNPN and CDR2 is SVGIG (reference sequence). CDR3 sequence reads: CAWSRTGNTEAFF. CDR3 DNA sequence: TGTGCCTGGAGTCGTACAGGGAACACTGAAGCTTTCTTT.